This is a list of T cell receptor beta chains from one sample in a study of T cells after yellow fever vaccination. TCRdb redid the calling of the 5' RACE reads with MiXCR, one entry per CDR3 protein. This sample carries 400,000 to 450,000 distinct CDR3 sequences, approximately 18% of them seen once, and the ten largest clones take roughly a sixth. The sequencing used PBMCs, collected before the yellow fever booster vaccination. Receptors originate from a man younger than 35 who received the YFV17D yellow fever vaccine. The CDR3 runs from the conserved cysteine through the conserved F or W.

v_gene	CDR3aa
TRBV27	CASSFNRVQPQHF
TRBV7-2	CASSLPGGREKLFF
TRBV4-1	CASSHDPTGARTEAFF
TRBV10-3	CAISDGGGENQPQHF
TRBV20-1	CSPSDPGDYGYTF
TRBV3-1	CASNQGADTEAFF
TRBV6-5	CASSYSGTGVDQPQHF
TRBV7-6	CASSLSRIETQYF
TRBV28	CASQGYYGYTF
TRBV4-2	CASSPLAGASYNEQFF
TRBV4-3	CASSQLGQGAYEQYF
TRBV4-3	CASSPQGLGNTIYF
TRBV5-1	CASSLRGPDHTDTQYF
TRBV20-1	CSARSDWAGTQYF
TRBV7-2	CASSRDWELETQYF
TRBV27	CASTSSSTHYEQYF
TRBV4-1	CASSQEGRSDTQYF
TRBV4-3	CASSRQGLNTEAFF
TRBV21-1	CASSKGGVSYTEAFF
TRBV5-1	CASSLGPRVNTGELFF
TRBV20-1	CSALGQGGEKLFF
TRBV7-9	CASSLFSGSSTDTQYF
TRBV6-1	CASSPRRGGGDQPQHF
TRBV29-1	CSVVPGRVDTQYF
TRBV9	CASEVDLFTGELFF
TRBV5-1	CASSSGGGPSTDTQYF
TRBV11-3	CASSFLRGRQRILGEQFF
TRBV10-3	CAISWTGDNYGYTF
TRBV15	CATSIGQGFGYTF
TRBV7-2	CASSAQGPNYGYTF
TRBV6-1	CASRSGTADEKLFF
TRBV11-2	CASRSWQETQYF
TRBV7-2	CASSLPGGAQYF
TRBV7-2	CASSLAWTRGNEQFF
TRBV18	CASSPTSLRGYEQYF
TRBV7-2	CASSPRGTTDTQYF
TRBV29-1	CSVEQAGETQYF
TRBV7-8	CASSPRTSGGVEQFF
TRBV5-1	CASSLASVDIQYF
TRBV7-3	CASSPGMGQETQYF
TRBV7-2	CASSGGGSDTQYF
TRBV6-2/TRBV6-3	CASSLNAGTGGPEAFF
TRBV5-1	CASSRYRGQTEAFF